The clone carrying this T cell receptor beta chain was recorded a few times. Its matching antigen is unknown. The junction differs from germline at one of its ends, possibly a read error. Some clones are missing from TCRdb's copy, which holds only in-frame ones; the method was immunoSEQ multiplex PCR. The sample lists over a thousand clones; roughly 23% were seen once. The data originate from a study of T cells in localized non-small cell lung cancer. Study-wide results and limits: Longer overall survival was associated with a higher density of T cells in the blood.

Germline V gene data show CDR1 as MNHGY and CDR2 as SAAAGT. The CDR3 consists of 16 residues. This receptor was obtained from a man aged 35-75 years with stage III lung adenocarcinoma. The sequencing here drew on lung tumor tissue, taken before any cancer treatment. The chain carries TRBV6-8 and TRBJ2-1; maybe TRBD1 (6 bases). CDR3: CASSDSGIGGYNEQFF. CDR3 in DNA: TGTGCCAGCAGTGACTCGGGAATAGGGGGTTACAATGAGCAGTTCTTC.